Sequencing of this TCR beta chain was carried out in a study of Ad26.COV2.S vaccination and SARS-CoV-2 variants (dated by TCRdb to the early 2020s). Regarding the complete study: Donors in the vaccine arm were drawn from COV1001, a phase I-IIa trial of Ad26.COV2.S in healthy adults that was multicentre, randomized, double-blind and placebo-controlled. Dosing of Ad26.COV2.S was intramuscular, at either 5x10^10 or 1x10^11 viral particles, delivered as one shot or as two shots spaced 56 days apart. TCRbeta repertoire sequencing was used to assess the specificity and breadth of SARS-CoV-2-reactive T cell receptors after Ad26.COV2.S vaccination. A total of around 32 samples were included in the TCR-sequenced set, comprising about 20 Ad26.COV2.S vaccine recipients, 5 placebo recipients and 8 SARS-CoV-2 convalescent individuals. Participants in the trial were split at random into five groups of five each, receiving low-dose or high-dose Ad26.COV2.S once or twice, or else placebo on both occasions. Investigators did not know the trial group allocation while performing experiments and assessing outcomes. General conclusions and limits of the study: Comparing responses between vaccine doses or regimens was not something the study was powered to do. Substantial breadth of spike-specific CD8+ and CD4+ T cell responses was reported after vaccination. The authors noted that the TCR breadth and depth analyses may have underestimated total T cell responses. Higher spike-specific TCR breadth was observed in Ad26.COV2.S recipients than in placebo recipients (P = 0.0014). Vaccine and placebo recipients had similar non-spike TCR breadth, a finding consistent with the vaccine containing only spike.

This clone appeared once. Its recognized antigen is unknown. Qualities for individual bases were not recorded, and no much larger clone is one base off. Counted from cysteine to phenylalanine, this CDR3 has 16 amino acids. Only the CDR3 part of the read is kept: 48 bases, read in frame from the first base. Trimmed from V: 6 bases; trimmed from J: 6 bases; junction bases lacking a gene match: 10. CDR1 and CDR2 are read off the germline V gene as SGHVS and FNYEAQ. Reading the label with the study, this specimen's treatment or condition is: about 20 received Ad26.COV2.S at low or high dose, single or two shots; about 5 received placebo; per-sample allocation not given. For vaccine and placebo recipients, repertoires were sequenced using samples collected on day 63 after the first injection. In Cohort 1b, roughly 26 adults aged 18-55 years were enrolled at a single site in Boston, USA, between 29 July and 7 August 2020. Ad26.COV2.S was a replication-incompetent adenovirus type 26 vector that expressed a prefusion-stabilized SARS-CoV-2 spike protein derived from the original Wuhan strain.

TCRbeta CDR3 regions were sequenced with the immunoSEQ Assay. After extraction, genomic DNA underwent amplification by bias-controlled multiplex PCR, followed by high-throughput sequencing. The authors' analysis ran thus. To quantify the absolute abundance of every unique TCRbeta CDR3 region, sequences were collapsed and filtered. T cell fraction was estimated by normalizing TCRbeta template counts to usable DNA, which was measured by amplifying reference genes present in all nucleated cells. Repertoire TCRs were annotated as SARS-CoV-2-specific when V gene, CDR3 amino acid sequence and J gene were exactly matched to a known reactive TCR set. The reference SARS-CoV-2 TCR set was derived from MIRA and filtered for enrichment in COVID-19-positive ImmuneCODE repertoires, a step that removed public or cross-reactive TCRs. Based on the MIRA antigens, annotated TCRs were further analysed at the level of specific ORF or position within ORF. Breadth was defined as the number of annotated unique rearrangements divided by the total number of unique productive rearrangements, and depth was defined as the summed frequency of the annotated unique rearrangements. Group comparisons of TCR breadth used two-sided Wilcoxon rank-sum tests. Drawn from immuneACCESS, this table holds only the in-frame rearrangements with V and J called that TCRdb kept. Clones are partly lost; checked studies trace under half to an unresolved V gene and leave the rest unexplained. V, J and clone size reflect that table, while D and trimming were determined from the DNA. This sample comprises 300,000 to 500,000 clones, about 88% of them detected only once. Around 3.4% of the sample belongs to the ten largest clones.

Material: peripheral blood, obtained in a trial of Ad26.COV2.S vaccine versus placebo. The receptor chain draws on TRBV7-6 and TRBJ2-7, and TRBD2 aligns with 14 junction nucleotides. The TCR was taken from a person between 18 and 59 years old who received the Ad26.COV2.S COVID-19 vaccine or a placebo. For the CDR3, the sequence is CASSFRLAGGRGEQYF. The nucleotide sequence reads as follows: TGTGCCAGCAGTTTCCGACTAGCGGGGGGGCGCGGCGAGCAGTACTTC.